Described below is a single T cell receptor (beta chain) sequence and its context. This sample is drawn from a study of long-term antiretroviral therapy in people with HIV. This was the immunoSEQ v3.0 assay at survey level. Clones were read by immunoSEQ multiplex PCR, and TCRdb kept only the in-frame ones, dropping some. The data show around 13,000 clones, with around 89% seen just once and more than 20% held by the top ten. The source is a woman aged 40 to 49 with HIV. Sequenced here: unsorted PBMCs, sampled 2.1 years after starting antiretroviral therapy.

This chain's CDR3 is CASSPSVGLAGDGEQFF. The CDR3 DNA sequence: TGTGCCAGCAGCCCAAGTGTCGGACTAGCGGGGGACGGGGAGCAGTTCTTC. The V gene is TRBV7-9, the J gene TRBJ2-1; 13 positions match TRBD2. Germline V gene lookup returns CDR1 SEHNR and CDR2 FQNEAQ (reference sequence). The CDR3 has 17 residues. Trimming took 5 bases from V and 10 from J; bases not matched to a gene: 14. Full variable domain (remainder filled in from reference TRBV7-9 and TRBJ2-1): DTGVSQNPRHKITKRGQNVTFRCDPISEHNRLYWYRQTLGQGPEFLTYFQNEAQLEKSRLLSDRFSAERPKGSFSTLEIQRTEQGDSAMYLCASSPSVGLAGDGEQFFGPGTRLTVL.